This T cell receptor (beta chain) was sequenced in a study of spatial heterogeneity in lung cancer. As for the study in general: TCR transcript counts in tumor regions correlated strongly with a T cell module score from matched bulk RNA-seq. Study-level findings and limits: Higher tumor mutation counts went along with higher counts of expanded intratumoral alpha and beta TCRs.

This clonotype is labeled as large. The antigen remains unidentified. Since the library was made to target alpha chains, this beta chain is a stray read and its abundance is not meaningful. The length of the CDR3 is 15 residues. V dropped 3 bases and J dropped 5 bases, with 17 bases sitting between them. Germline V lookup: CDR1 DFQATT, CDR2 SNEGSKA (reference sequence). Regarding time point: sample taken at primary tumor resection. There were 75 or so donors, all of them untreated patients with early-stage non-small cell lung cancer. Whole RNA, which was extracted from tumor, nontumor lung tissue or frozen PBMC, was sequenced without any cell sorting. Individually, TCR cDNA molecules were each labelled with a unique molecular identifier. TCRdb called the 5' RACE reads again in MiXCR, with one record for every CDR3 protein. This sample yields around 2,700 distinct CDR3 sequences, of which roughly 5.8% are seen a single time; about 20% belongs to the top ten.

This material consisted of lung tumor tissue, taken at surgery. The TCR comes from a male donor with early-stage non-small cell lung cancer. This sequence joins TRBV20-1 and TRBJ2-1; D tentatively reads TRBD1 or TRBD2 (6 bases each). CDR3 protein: CSAREGGRIDNEQFF. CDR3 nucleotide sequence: TGCAGTGCTAGGGAGGGGGGACGGATCGACAATGAGCAGTTCTTC.